The 25 T cell receptor beta chains in this list originate from one sample, sequenced in a study of OX40 agonist ivuxolimab in advanced cancers. TCRdb keeps only in-frame clones here, not all; method: immunoSEQ multiplex PCR. The sample carries about 62,000 clones, 85% recorded once. The specimen comprised CD4+ or CD8+ T cells sorted from blood, sampled in a trial of the OX40 agonist ivuxolimab. The receptor set was obtained from an adult with an advanced solid tumor such as melanoma, head and neck, liver or kidney cancer.

The CDR3 DNA follows: TGTGCCAGCAGCCCATGGACTATTCCGGGCTACACCTTC. Translating it yields CASSPWTIPGYTF. The rearrangement joins TRBV7-2 to TRBJ1-2; no definite D call. The CDR3 contains 13 residues. The germline CDR1 and CDR2 sequences are SGHTA and FQGNSA. V was shortened by 5 bases and J by 8 bases, with 15 bases between the two germline ends. Full variable domain (outside the CDR3, taken from reference TRBV7-2 and TRBJ1-2): GAGVSQSPSNKVTEKGKDVELRCDPISGHTALYWYRQSLGQGLEFLIYFQGNSAPDKSGLPSDRFSAERTGGSVSTLTIQRTQQEDSAVYLCASSPWTIPGYTFGSGTRLTVV.

The chain links TRBV10-3 to TRBJ2-5, with a tentative D call TRBD1 (6 bases). This CDR3 has 16 residues. Germline-derived CDR1 and CDR2 are ENHRY and SYGVKD. Trimming removed 3 bases at V and 2 bases at J, with 16 bases between. CDR3 loop: CAISDSLQGSQETQYF. In DNA, the CDR3 is TGTGCCATCAGTGACTCCCTACAGGGATCTCAAGAGACCCAGTACTTC.

The V and J genes are TRBV10-3 and TRBJ2-7, with TRBD2 as a possible D gene (6 bases). Germline CDR1 and CDR2: ENHRY and SYGVKD. Trimming left V 2 bases short and J 3 bases short, with 17 bases between. The CDR3 totals 16 residues. In DNA, the CDR3 is TGTGCCATCAGTGAGGCGGAGGGGCTCAAAAGCTACGAGCAGTACTTC. Its translation: CAISEAEGLKSYEQYF.

This clone was seen a handful of times. The V and J genes are TRBV2 and TRBJ1-2, with D maybe TRBD1 (6 bases). Germline V CDR1 and CDR2: SNHLY, FYNNEI. Trimming removed 3 bases from V and 4 bases from J, with 12 bases in between. The CDR3 has 14 residues. Here the CDR3 reads CASSDHRVVYGYTF. CDR3 sequence (DNA): TGTGCCAGCAGTGACCACAGGGTAGTCTATGGCTACACCTTC.

The chain couples TRBV12-5 to TRBJ1-1, with D possibly being TRBD1 (5 bases). V was clipped by 1 base and J by 1 base, with 10 bases between them. The CDR3 has 15 residues. In germline, CDR1 is LGHNT, CDR2 FRNRAP. CDR3 in amino acids: CASGLGGTANTEAFF. The CDR3 DNA is TGTGCTAGTGGTTTGGGAGGGACGGCGAACACTGAAGCTTTCTTT. Full variable domain (rest looked up from reference TRBV12-5 and TRBJ1-1): DARVTQTPRHKVTEMGQEVTMRCQPILGHNTVFWYRQTMMQGLELLAYFRNRAPLDDSGMPKDRFSAEMPDATLATLKIQPSEPRDSAVYFCASGLGGTANTEAFFGQGTRLTVV.

This chain joins TRBV6-1 and TRBJ2-3; D is tentatively TRBD1 or TRBD2 (5 bases each). The germline V gene encodes CDR1 MNHNS and CDR2 SASEGT. This CDR3 region has 14 residues. V gave up 8 bases and J gave up 6 bases, with 18 bases separating them. The CDR3 DNA sequence: TGTGCCAGCTCCGGGACCGCAGCACGCGATACGCAGTATTTT. This sequence encodes CASSGTAARDTQYF.

The genes are TRBV6-1 and TRBJ1-1; the D is unclear. V gave up 4 bases and J gave up 0 bases, with 9 bases separating them. The CDR3 totals 14 residues. Germline CDR1 reads MNHNS; CDR2 reads SASEGT. The CDR3: CASSGERVNTEAFF. The CDR3 DNA reads TGTGCCAGCAGTGGGGAGAGGGTGAACACTGAAGCTTTCTTT.

This chain's CDR3 is CASSLGGDQPQHF. DNA for the CDR3: TGTGCCAGCAGCTTAGGGGGCGATCAGCCCCAGCATTTT. The chain joins TRBV7-9 to TRBJ1-5; TRBD1 might be the D (5 bases). V dropped 1 base and J dropped 5 bases, with 6 bases sitting between them. CDR3 length equals 13 residues. Germline CDR1 is SEHNR and CDR2 is FQNEAQ (reference sequence).

This chain links TRBV6-5 with TRBJ2-7; D is possibly TRBD2 (6 bases). V lost 11 bases to trimming and J lost 7 bases, with 9 bases between them. This CDR3 is 9 amino acids long. Germline assignment: CDR1 MNHEY and CDR2 SVGAGI. The DNA for the CDR3 is TGTGCCGCAGGGAGGGAGCAGTACTTC. Translation gives CAAGREQYF.

V and J are TRBV6-6 and TRBJ1-5; D is possibly TRBD1 (5 bases). Germline CDR1 MNHNY, CDR2 SVGAGI (reference sequence). The CDR3 length is 14 residues. Trimming took off 6 bases at V and 4 bases at J, with 13 bases between the two ends. For the CDR3, the DNA is TGTGCCAGCAGATCAACCACAGGTAATCAGCCCCAGCATTTT. It specifies CASRSTTGNQPQHF.

This clone was observed a handful of times. This chain uses TRBV13 with TRBJ2-1; 11 bases are shared with TRBD2. The trim removed 3 bases at V and 6 bases at J, leaving 4 bases unmatched. The CDR3 consists of 15 residues. The germline V gene has CDR1 PRHDT and CDR2 FYEKMQ (reference sequence). The CDR3 DNA follows: TGTGCCAGCAGCTTTAGCGGGAGGGCCGGCAATGAGCAGTTCTTC. It yields the protein CASSFSGRAGNEQFF.

J is TRBJ1-2 and V is TRBV5-1; D not resolved. CDR3 length: 17 amino acids. Between the trimmed V and J ends, which lost 0 bases and 5 bases, there was a span of 20 bases. Per the germline V gene, CDR1 is SGHRS and CDR2 is YFSETQ. DNA of the CDR3: TGCGCCAGCAGCTTGGTACCAGAAAACCCAGAAGCTTATGGCTACACCTTC. Protein sequence: CASSLVPENPEAYGYTF.

The V call is TRBV6-1, the J call TRBJ1-5, with TRBD1 as a possible D gene (6 bases). V lost 2 bases and J 6 bases, leaving 14 bases between the germline ends. The length of the CDR3 is 15 residues. Germline V gene data show CDR1 as MNHNS and CDR2 as SASEGT. The CDR3 DNA reads TGTGCCAGCAGTGAAAACAGGGTCGGGGCTCAGCCCCAGCATTTT. This gives the protein CASSENRVGAQPQHF.

The chain carries TRBV6-6 and TRBJ1-1; D remains unclear. V lost 5 bases and J 1 base, leaving 14 bases between the germline ends. This CDR3 contains 15 residues. Germline assignment: CDR1 MNHNY and CDR2 SVGAGI (reference sequence). The CDR3 protein is CASSPRGTANTEAFF. DNA of the CDR3: TGTGCCAGCAGTCCCCGAGGAACCGCGAACACTGAAGCTTTCTTT.

The chain links TRBV27 to TRBJ2-1, with 12 nucleotides matching TRBD2. Trimming at V came to 3 bases and at J to 2 bases, leaving 8 bases not matched to a gene. In germline, CDR1 is MNHEY, CDR2 SMNVEV (reference sequence). The CDR3 runs 18 residues. The CDR3 nucleotides are TGTGCCAGCAGTTTTTTAGGGACTAGCGGGCACACCTACAATGAGCAGTTCTTC. Its protein is CASSFLGTSGHTYNEQFF.

The gene calls are TRBV27 and TRBJ2-1; D gene unclear. This CDR3 has 13 amino acids. V was trimmed by 5 bases and J by 7 bases, leaving 12 bases between them. Germline V gene lookup returns CDR1 MNHEY and CDR2 SMNVEV (reference sequence). CDR3 nucleotide sequence: TGTGCCAGCAGTCAAAGGCCGGAAAATGAGCAGTTCTTC. It translates to CASSQRPENEQFF.

The genes are TRBV10-3 and TRBJ1-5; no firm D call. In germline, CDR1 is ENHRY, CDR2 SYGVKD. V gave up 0 bases and J gave up 0 bases, with 9 bases separating them. CDR3 length equals 16 residues. CDR3 in amino acids: CAISESLGDSNQPQHF. The CDR3, as DNA: TGTGCCATCAGTGAGTCCCTTGGGGATAGCAATCAGCCCCAGCATTTT.

This chain links TRBV6-6 with TRBJ2-2, with D uncertain. The V end lost 2 bases, the J end lost 2 bases, and 3 bases lay between the germline ends. Germline V CDR1 and CDR2: MNHNY, SVGAGI (reference sequence). The CDR3 has 13 residues. The CDR3 bases are TGTGCCAGCAGTTACAGTAACACCGGGGAGCTGTTTTTT. It translates to CASSYSNTGELFF.

The chain links TRBV27 to TRBJ1-1; D remains ambiguous. CDR1 and CDR2 from the germline V gene are MNHEY and SMNVEV (reference sequence). CDR3 length: 13 amino acids. V was trimmed by 0 bases and J by 8 bases, leaving 10 bases between them. The CDR3 sequence: CASSLSGNIEAFF. The CDR3 coding sequence is TGTGCCAGCAGTTTATCGGGCAATATAGAAGCTTTCTTT.

CDR3 protein: CSARSSYEQYF. CDR3 nucleotides: TGCAGTGCTAGGAGCTCCTACGAGCAGTACTTC. The V gene is TRBV20-1, the J gene TRBJ2-7; D gene uncertain. The CDR3 has 11 amino acids. Germline V gives CDR1 DFQATT, CDR2 SNEGSKA (reference sequence). The V end was cut by 3 bases, the J end by 0 bases, with 3 bases between.

The V gene is TRBV18, the J gene TRBJ1-4, with D possibly TRBD1 on 6 matching bases. Trimming took 3 bases from V and 6 from J, leaving 11 bases between them. The germline gives CDR1 KGHSH, CDR2 LQKENI. The CDR3 covers 14 residues. The CDR3 nucleotides read TGTGCCAGCTCACCTACAGGGATCCATGAAAAACTGTTTTTT. This sequence encodes CASSPTGIHEKLFF.

Comment on this clone: The same CDR3 arises from other DNA sequences in this sample as well. The rearrangement links TRBV29-1 to TRBJ2-7; a weak D match, TRBD1 (5 bases). The CDR3 spans 13 residues. Germline-derived CDR1 and CDR2 are SQVTM and ANQGSEA. Trimming removed 1 base from V and 4 bases from J, with 11 bases in between. CDR3 sequence reads: CSVEGQGRYEQYF. In nucleotides, the CDR3 is TGCAGCGTTGAAGGGCAGGGCAGGTACGAGCAGTACTTC.

This chain uses TRBV7-9 with TRBJ2-7, with 10 nucleotides matching TRBD2. CDR1 is SEHNR and CDR2 is FQNEAQ in the germline V gene (reference sequence). Trimming at V came to 4 bases and at J to 6 bases, leaving 15 bases not matched to a gene. This CDR3 is built from 17 residues. CDR3 sequence: CASSSPALAGAFREQYF. The CDR3 nucleotides are TGTGCCAGCAGCTCACCCGCCCTAGCGGGAGCATTTCGCGAGCAGTACTTC.

The chain recombines TRBV5-1 with TRBJ2-7; TRBD2 is a possible D gene (5 bases). CDR3 length equals 15 residues. Germline V gene lookup returns CDR1 SGHRS and CDR2 YFSETQ. Deletions cut 3 bases from V and 3 bases from J, with 16 bases between. CDR3: CASSWTLSSYYEQYF. The CDR3 DNA sequence: TGCGCCAGCAGCTGGACTCTCAGCTCGTACTACGAGCAGTACTTC.

The CDR3 DNA reads TGCAGCGTTGATCGGACAGGGGACTTCGGCTACACCTTC. This encodes CSVDRTGDFGYTF. The chain uses TRBV29-1 and TRBJ1-2, with TRBD1 identical over 9 bases. CDR1 and CDR2 from the germline V gene are SQVTM and ANQGSEA. The V gene end was trimmed by 3 bases and the J gene end by 8 bases; junction bases not matched to a gene: 7. This CDR3 is built from 13 residues.